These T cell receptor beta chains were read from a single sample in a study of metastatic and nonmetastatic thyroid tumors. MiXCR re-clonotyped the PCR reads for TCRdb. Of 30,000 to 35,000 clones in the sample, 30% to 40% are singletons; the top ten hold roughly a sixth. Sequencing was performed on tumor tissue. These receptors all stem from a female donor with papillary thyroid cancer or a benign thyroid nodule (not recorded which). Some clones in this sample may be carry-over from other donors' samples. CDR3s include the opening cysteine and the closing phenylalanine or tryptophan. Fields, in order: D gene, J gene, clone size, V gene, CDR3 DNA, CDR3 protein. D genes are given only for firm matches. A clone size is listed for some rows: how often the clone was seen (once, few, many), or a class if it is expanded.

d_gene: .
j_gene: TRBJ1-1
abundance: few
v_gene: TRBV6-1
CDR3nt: TGTGCCAGCAGCTATGCCGAGAGGGGAAGGTGGGACACTGAAGCTTTCTTT
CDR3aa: CASSYAERGRWDTEAFF

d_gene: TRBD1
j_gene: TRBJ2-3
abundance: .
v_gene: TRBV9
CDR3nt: TGTGCCAGCAGCGTAGTCGGGACAGGGGGCGCAGATACGCAGTATTTT
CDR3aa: CASSVVGTGGADTQYF

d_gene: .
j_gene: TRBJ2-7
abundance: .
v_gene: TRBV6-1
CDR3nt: TGTGCCAGCAGCGCCGCGAGCGGTTCCTACGAGCAGTACTTC
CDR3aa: CASSAASGSYEQYF

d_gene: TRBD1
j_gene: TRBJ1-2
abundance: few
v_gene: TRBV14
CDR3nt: TGTGCCAGCAGCCGGTTGACAGGGAACTATGGCTACACCTTC
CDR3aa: CASSRLTGNYGYTF

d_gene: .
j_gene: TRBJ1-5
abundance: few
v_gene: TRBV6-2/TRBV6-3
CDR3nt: TGTGCCAGCAGTTACACCGGGACATGGGATAGCAATCAGCCCCAGCATTTT
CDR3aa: CASSYTGTWDSNQPQHF

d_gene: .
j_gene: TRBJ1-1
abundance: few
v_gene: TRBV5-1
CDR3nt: TGCGCCAGCAGCCCGGGACAAAATGAAGCTTTCTTT
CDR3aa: CASSPGQNEAFF

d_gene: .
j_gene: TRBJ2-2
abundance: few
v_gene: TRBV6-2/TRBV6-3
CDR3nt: TGTGCGGCGGCGGGTGGCACCGGGGAGCTGTTTTTT
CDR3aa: CAAAGGTGELFF

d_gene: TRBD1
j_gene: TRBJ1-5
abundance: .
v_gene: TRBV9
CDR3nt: TGTGCCAGCAGCGTAGGGCAGGGGGCAGGTCAGCCCCAGCATTTT
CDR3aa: CASSVGQGAGQPQHF

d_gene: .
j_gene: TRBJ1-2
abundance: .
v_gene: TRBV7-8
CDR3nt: TGTGCCAGCAGCTTAAGGGGCGGTCAACACTATGGCTACACCTTC
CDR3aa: CASSLRGGQHYGYTF

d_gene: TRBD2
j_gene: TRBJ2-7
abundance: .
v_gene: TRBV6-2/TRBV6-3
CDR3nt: TGTGCCAGCAGTTACTTACGAGCGGGAGCGAGGGGAGAGCAGTACTTC
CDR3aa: CASSYLRAGARGEQYF

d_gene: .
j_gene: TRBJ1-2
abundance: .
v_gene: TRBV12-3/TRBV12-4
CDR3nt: TGTGCCAGCAGTTTACCGATTAACTATGGCTACACCTTC
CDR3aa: CASSLPINYGYTF

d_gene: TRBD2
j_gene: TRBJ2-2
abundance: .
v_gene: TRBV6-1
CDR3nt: TGTGCCAGCAGTGAGGAAGCGGGGGGCACCGGGGAGCTGTTTTTT
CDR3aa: CASSEEAGGTGELFF

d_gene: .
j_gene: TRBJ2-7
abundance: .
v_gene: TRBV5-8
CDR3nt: TGTGCCAGCAGCGCGACTAGGTCCTACGAGCAGTACTTC
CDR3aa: CASSATRSYEQYF

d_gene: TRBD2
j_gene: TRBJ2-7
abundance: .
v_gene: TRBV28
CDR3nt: TGTGCCAGCAGAAATTCTGGGGGGGCCTACGAGCAGTACTTC
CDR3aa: CASRNSGGAYEQYF

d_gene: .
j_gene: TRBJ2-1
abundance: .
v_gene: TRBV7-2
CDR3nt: TGTGCCAGCAGTCCCGTCTACAATGAGCAGTTCTTC
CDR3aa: CASSPVYNEQFF

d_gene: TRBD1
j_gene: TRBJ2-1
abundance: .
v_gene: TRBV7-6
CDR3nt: TGTGCCAGCAGCTTAAGATTAATAACCACAGGGGGCTACAATGAGCAGTTCTTC
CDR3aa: CASSLRLITTGGYNEQFF

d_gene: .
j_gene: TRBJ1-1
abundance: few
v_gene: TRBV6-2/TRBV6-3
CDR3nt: TGTGCCAGCAGCTTGGGGCTCGCGGGAGCTTTCTTT
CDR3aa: CASSLGLAGAFF

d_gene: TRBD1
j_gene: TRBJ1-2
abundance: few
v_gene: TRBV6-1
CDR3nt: TGTGCCAGCATCCCGACAGGGGGCGTAGATGGCTACACCTTC
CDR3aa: CASIPTGGVDGYTF

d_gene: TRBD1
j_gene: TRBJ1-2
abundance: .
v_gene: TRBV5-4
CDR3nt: TGTGCCAGCAGCTGGGAGACAGGGGGATATGGCTACACCTTC
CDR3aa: CASSWETGGYGYTF

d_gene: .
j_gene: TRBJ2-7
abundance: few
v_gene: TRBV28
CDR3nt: TGTGCCAGCAGTTCAGACCTCTTCCCCGCCTACGAGCAGTACTTC
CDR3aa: CASSSDLFPAYEQYF

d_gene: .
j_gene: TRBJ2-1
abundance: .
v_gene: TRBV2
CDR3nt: TGTGCCAGCAGTGGGCGGGACGCCCGAACCTACAATGAGCAGTTCTTC
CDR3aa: CASSGRDARTYNEQFF

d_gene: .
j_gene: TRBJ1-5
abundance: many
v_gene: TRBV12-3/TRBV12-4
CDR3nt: TGTGCCAGCAGTCGAGACAAAAATAGCAATCAGCCCCAGCATTTT
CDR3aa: CASSRDKNSNQPQHF

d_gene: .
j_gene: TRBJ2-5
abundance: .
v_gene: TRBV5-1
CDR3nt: TGCGCCAGCAGCTTGGCGGACGGACAAGAGACCCAGTACTTC
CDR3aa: CASSLADGQETQYF

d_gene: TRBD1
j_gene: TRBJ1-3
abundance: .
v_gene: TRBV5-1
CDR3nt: TGCGCCAGCAGCTACCGACAGGGAACAGGAAACACCATATATTTT
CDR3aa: CASSYRQGTGNTIYF

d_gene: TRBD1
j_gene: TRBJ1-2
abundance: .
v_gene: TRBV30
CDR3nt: TGTGCCTGGACCACGGACAGGGATGGTGGCTACACCTTC
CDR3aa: CAWTTDRDGGYTF

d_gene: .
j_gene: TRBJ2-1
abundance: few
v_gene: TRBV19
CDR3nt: TGTGCCAGTAGTATAGCGTCCTCCTACAATGAGCAGTTCTTC
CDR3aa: CASSIASSYNEQFF

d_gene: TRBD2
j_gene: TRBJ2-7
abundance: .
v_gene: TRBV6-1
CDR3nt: TGTGCCAGCAGAGGGACTAGCCCTTCCTACGAGCAGTACTTC
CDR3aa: CASRGTSPSYEQYF

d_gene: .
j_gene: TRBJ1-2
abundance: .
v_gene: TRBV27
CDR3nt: TGTGCCAGCAGTCAACTAGTGGGAAACACCTATGGCTACACCTTC
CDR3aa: CASSQLVGNTYGYTF